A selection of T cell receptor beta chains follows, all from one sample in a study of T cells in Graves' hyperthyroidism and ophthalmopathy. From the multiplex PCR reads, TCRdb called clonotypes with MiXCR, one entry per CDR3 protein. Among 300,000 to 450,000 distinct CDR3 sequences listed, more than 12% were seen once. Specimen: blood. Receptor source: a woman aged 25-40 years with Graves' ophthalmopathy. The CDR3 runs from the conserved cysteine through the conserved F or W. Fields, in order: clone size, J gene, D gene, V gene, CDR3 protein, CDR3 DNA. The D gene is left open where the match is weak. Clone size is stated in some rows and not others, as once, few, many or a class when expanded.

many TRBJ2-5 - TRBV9 CASSVLQGGLETQYF TGTGCCAGCAGCGTACTGCAGGGGGGTCTGGAGACCCAGTACTTC
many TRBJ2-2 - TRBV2 CATSRTGELFF TGTGCCACCTCGAGGACCGGGGAGCTGTTTTTT
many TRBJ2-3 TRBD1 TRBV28 CASSPQGPTDTQYF TGTGCCAGCAGTCCACAGGGGCCTACAGATACGCAGTATTTT
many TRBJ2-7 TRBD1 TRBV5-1 CASSLEGTGGVEQYF TGCGCCAGCAGCTTGGAAGGGACAGGGGGCGTCGAGCAGTACTTC
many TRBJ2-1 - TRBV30 CAWSVMDRASEQFF TGTGCCTGGAGCGTAATGGACCGGGCGAGTGAGCAGTTCTTC
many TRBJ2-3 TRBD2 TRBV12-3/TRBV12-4 CASSLSGGSDTQYF TGTGCCAGCAGTTTAAGCGGGGGGTCCGATACGCAGTATTTT
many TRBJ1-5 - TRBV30 CAWSNQGNQPQHF TGTGCCTGGAGCAACCAGGGCAATCAGCCCCAGCATTTT
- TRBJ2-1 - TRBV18 CASFSTGYNEQFF TGTGCCAGCTTCTCGACAGGTTACAATGAGCAGTTCTTC
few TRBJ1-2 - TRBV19 CASSTGPTDGNYGYTF TGTGCCAGTAGTACTGGGCCGACCGACGGAAACTATGGCTACACCTTC
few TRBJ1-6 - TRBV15 CATSRVGDNSPLHF TGTGCCACCAGCAGAGTAGGCGATAATTCACCCCTCCACTTT
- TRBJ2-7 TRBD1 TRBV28 CASSLSGTGFYEQYF TGTGCCAGCAGTTTATCCGGGACAGGCTTCTACGAGCAGTACTTC
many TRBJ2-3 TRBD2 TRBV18 CASSPLAGGLTDTQYF TGTGCCAGCTCACCCCTAGCGGGGGGGCTGACAGATACGCAGTATTTT
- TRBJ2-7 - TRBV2 CASKITGTWSEQYF TGTGCCAGCAAGATTACAGGTACTTGGAGCGAGCAGTACTTC
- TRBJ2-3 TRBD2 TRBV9 CASSPRLALSTDTQYF TGTGCCAGCAGCCCTAGACTAGCCCTTAGCACAGATACGCAGTATTTT
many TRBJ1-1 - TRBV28 CASSRLSGAGTEAFF TGTGCCAGCAGTAGGCTGTCTGGGGCAGGGACTGAAGCTTTCTTT
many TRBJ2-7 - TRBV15 CATSRDLKVIYYEQYF TGTGCCACCAGCAGAGATCTAAAGGTCATCTACTACGAGCAGTACTTC
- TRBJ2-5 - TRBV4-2 CASRPVGGTETQYF TGTGCCAGCAGACCTGTCGGGGGCACGGAGACCCAGTACTTC
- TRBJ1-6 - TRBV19 CASSTGLNSPLHF TGTGCCAGTAGTACAGGATTGAATTCACCCCTCCACTTT
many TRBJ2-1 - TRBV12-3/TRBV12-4 CASSSTGRVYNEQFF TGTGCCAGCAGTTCGACAGGCCGAGTCTACAATGAGCAGTTCTTC
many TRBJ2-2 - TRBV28 CASSTRTVSNTGELFF TGTGCCAGCAGTACCCGGACAGTTTCGAACACCGGGGAGCTGTTTTTT
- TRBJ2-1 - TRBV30 CAWTHPGDEQFF TGTGCCTGGACCCACCCCGGGGACGAGCAGTTCTTC
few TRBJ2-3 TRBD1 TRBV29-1 CSVHRGSDTQYF TGCAGCGTTCACAGGGGTTCAGATACGCAGTATTTT
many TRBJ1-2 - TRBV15 CATSRGGGPGYTF TGTGCCACCAGCAGAGGTGGGGGACCTGGCTACACCTTC